The 8 T cell receptor beta chains presented below share a single source sample, sequenced in a study of blood T cell repertoires in COVID-19. Libraries were prepared by immunoSEQ multiplex PCR; TCRdb keeps only in-frame clonotypes and omits some of them. The data contain 120,000 to 150,000 clones, approximately 84% of them singletons. Sequencing was done on a sample of peripheral blood. Receptor source: a human donor in a cohort sampled during active COVID-19.

The chain joins TRBV12-3 or TRBV12-4 to TRBJ2-5, with TRBD2 matching over 10 bases. This CDR3 has 13 amino acids. J gave up 7 bases and V 7 bases, and 6 bases lay outside the gene matches. This CDR3 reads CASTPSGGGTQYF. The CDR3 DNA is TGTGCCAGCACACCTAGCGGGGGCGGGACCCAGTACTTC.

This chain links TRBV28 with TRBJ2-7; maybe TRBD2 (5 bases). The CDR3 runs to 14 residues. Germline values: CDR1 MDHEN, CDR2 SYDVKM. V was shortened by 5 bases and J by 2 bases, with 13 bases between the two germline ends. CDR3 DNA: TGTGCCAGCAGTCTCCCCCTAGCCACCTACGAGCAGTACTTC. Translating gives CASSLPLATYEQYF.

The sample holds a few counts of this clone. This CDR3 reads CASSQPTEYEQYV. CDR3 nucleotide sequence: TGTGCCAGCAGCCAACCTACCGAGTACGAGCAGTACGTC. The genes are TRBV3-1 (or the pseudogene TRBV3-2) and TRBJ2-7; D gene ambiguous. The V end was cut by 2 bases, the J end by 4 bases, with 9 bases between. The CDR3 contains 13 residues. Germline V CDR1 and CDR2: LGHDT, YNNKEL (reference sequence).

The chain has TRBV19 and TRBJ2-3, with 10 bases fitting TRBD2. With 6 bases clipped from V and 2 bases from J, the junction kept 2 bases outside the gene matches. The germline gives CDR1 LNHDA, CDR2 SQIVND (reference sequence). This CDR3 has 14 residues. The CDR3, as DNA: TGTGCCAGTAGCCTAGCGGGAGCCACAGATACGCAGTATTTT. As protein: CASSLAGATDTQYF.

The chain uses TRBV7-6 and TRBJ1-3; 11 bases are a match to TRBD1. The germline V gene encodes CDR1 SGHVS and CDR2 FNYEAQ. V gave up 5 bases and J gave up 4 bases; unmatched junction bases: 10. This CDR3 is 17 amino acids long. The CDR3 here is CASSPTGTGGSGNTIYF. The DNA for the CDR3 is TGTGCCAGCAGCCCTACCGGGACAGGGGGTTCCGGAAACACCATATATTTT.

Only a few counts were recorded for this clone. The chain employs TRBV6-6 and TRBJ1-2; a possible D gene is TRBD1 (6 bases). Germline CDR1 and CDR2: MNHNY and SVGAGI (reference sequence). This CDR3 comprises 13 residues. V dropped 2 bases and J dropped 9 bases, with 13 bases sitting between them. The CDR3 DNA reads as TGTGCCAGCAGTTACGGCGGGGGCGAAAGCTACACCTTC. Translation gives CASSYGGGESYTF.

Concerning this clone itself: Different DNA sequences within this sample yield the same CDR3. CDR3 in DNA: TGTGCCAGTAGCCGGGGGGAGACCCAGTACTTC. It codes for CASSRGETQYF. The chain links TRBV9 to TRBJ2-5, with TRBD2 as a possible D gene (6 bases). The germline V gene has CDR1 SGDLS and CDR2 YYNGEE. The ends were cut back, 8 bases at V and 5 bases at J, with 10 bases in the middle. CDR3 size: 11 residues.

This clone showed up just a few times. The V and J genes are TRBV11-3 and TRBJ2-1, with D possibly matching TRBD1 (5 bases). The germline V and J ends were trimmed by 1 base and 2 bases, with 12 bases remaining between them. The CDR3 runs to 16 residues. The V gene's germline CDR1 is SGHNT and CDR2 YENEEA. CDR3 sequence: CASSLVGDSTYNEQFF. The CDR3 coding sequence is TGTGCCAGCAGCTTAGTTGGTGACAGTACCTACAATGAGCAGTTCTTC.